The next 24 T cell receptor beta chains were all read from a single sample in a study of early T cells in non-severe SARS-CoV-2 infection. TCRdb passed the 5' RACE reads through MiXCR, listing each CDR3 protein once. In the table there are tens of thousands of distinct CDR3 sequences, 5.5% to 7.5% of which are singletons. The material sequenced was whole blood. These TCRs come from an adult who was a healthcare worker with PCR-confirmed SARS-CoV-2 infection or an uninfected control (not recorded which).

This clonotype was counted many times. The chain employs TRBV15 and TRBJ2-7, with D perhaps matching TRBD1 (6 bases). The CDR3 loop spans 14 amino acids. Germline CDR1 reads LNHNV; CDR2 reads YYDKDF (reference sequence). V was trimmed by 4 bases and J by 2 bases, leaving 12 bases between them. CDR3 bases: TGTGCCACCAGCACGAGGGACACAGCCTACGAGCAGTACTTC. Its translation: CATSTRDTAYEQYF. Full variable domain (remainder filled in from reference TRBV15 and TRBJ2-7): DAMVIQNPRYQVTQFGKPVTLSCSQTLNHNVMYWYQQKSSQAPKLLFHYYDKDFNNEADTPDNFQSRRPNTSFCFLDIRSPGLGDTAMYLCATSTRDTAYEQYFGPGTRLTVT.

The chain carries TRBV5-1 and TRBJ1-2; 9 positions match TRBD1. With V trimmed by 3 bases and J by 4 bases, 10 bases remained unmatched. This CDR3 spans 16 amino acids. Per germline, CDR1 SGHRS and CDR2 YFSETQ. CDR3 sequence (DNA): TGCGCCAGCAGCTCGAAGAACGGACAGGGGAGCTATGGCTACACCTTC. This gives the protein CASSSKNGQGSYGYTF.

In its sample, this clonotype was seen many times. This sequence joins TRBV27 and TRBJ2-1, with D unresolved. Germline CDR1 reads MNHEY; CDR2 reads SMNVEV (reference sequence). This CDR3 has 12 residues. Trimming shortened V by 5 bases and J by 7 bases, and 9 bases separated the two germline ends. The CDR3 sequence: CASSVQGNEQFF. DNA for the CDR3: TGTGCCAGCAGTGTCCAAGGGAATGAGCAGTTCTTC.

In its sample, this clonotype was seen many times. The genes are TRBV18 and TRBJ2-5, with a weak D call TRBD2 (6 bases). Germline CDR1 and CDR2: KGHSH and LQKENI. The CDR3 covers 14 residues. V lost 3 bases, J lost 4 bases, and 12 bases lay in between. Here the CDR3 reads CASSPLAGGETQYF. CDR3 nucleotide sequence: TGTGCCAGCTCACCCCTCGCCGGGGGAGAGACCCAGTACTTC. The full variable domain, in which reference TRBV18 and TRBJ2-5 provide the parts outside the CDR3, is NAGVMQNPRHLVRRRGQEARLRCSPMKGHSHVYWYRQLPEEGLKFMVYLQKENIIDESGMPKERFSAEFPKEGPSILRIQQVVRGDSAAYFCASSPLAGGETQYFGPGTRLLVL.

The chain has TRBV5-8 and TRBJ1-2; 8 bases are a match to TRBD1. This CDR3 spans 14 amino acids. Trimming removed 4 bases from V and 4 bases from J; junction bases left unmatched: 6. Looked up from germline, CDR1 is SGHTS and CDR2 is YDEGEE. CDR3: CASSPGQGSYGYTF. The CDR3 DNA sequence: TGTGCCAGCAGCCCTGGACAGGGCAGCTATGGCTACACCTTC.

V is TRBV3-1 and J is TRBJ2-7, with D hard to call. The CDR3 extends over 13 amino acids. CDR1 is LGHDT and CDR2 is YNNKEL in the germline V gene (reference sequence). V was clipped by 3 bases and J by 1 base, with 7 bases between them. The CDR3 spells CASSQRSSYEQYF. DNA for the CDR3: TGTGCCAGCAGCCAGAGGTCATCCTACGAGCAGTACTTC.

At least ten counts were recorded for this clonotype. The chain has TRBV12-3 or TRBV12-4 and TRBJ2-2; D is perhaps TRBD1 (5 bases). There are 14 residues in the CDR3. V was pared by 2 bases and J by 5 bases, with 9 bases between. CDR3 sequence: CASSLYQGTGELFF. DNA for the CDR3: TGTGCCAGCAGTTTATACCAGGGAACCGGGGAGCTGTTTTTT.

This clonotype was detected ten times or more. The chain is built from TRBV5-4 and TRBJ2-5, with TRBD2 matching over 8 bases. The CDR3 extends over 15 amino acids. Trimming removed 2 bases from V and 5 bases from J; junction bases left unmatched: 8. CDR1 SGHNT and CDR2 YYREEE come from the germline V gene (reference sequence). As DNA, the CDR3 is TGTGCCAGCAGCTTAACCGGGGGGGCCGGGGAGACCCAGTACTTC. This codes for CASSLTGGAGETQYF.

This clonotype was detected only a few times. The chain's CDR3 is CASSLRTPTNEKLFF. CDR3 nucleotide sequence: TGTGCCAGCAGCTTGAGGACGCCAACTAATGAAAAACTGTTTTTT. The chain recombines TRBV5-4 with TRBJ1-4; D not resolved. Germline CDR1 and CDR2: SGHNT and YYREEE (reference sequence). The CDR3 loop spans 15 amino acids. V lost 1 base and J lost 0, with 7 bases in between.

This chain uses TRBV13 with TRBJ1-5, with D hard to call. The germline V gene encodes CDR1 PRHDT and CDR2 FYEKMQ (reference sequence). The V end was cut by 4 bases, the J end by 9 bases, with 1 base between. The CDR3 loop spans 9 amino acids. The CDR3 spells CASSWPQHF. The CDR3 DNA follows: TGTGCCAGCAGCTGGCCCCAGCATTTT.

Ten or more counts support this clonotype. The V call is TRBV7-9, the J call TRBJ2-1; TRBD2 agrees at 12 bases. Trimming cost V 5 bases and J 4 bases; bases outside gene matches: 6. The CDR3 has 16 residues. From germline, CDR1 is SEHNR and CDR2 FQNEAQ (reference sequence). The CDR3 spells CASSPRTSGEYNEQFF. DNA of the CDR3: TGTGCCAGCAGCCCCCGGACTAGCGGGGAGTACAATGAGCAGTTCTTC.

This clonotype was detected ten times or more. The rearrangement links TRBV7-2 to TRBJ1-2, with D unresolved. The germline V and J ends were trimmed by 5 bases and 7 bases, with 17 bases remaining between them. Germline CDR1 and CDR2: SGHTA and FQGNSA. CDR3 length equals 14 residues. CDR3 loop: CASSHEAGTAGYTF. In nucleotides, the CDR3 is TGTGCCAGCAGCCACGAGGCGGGAACGGCTGGCTACACCTTC.

In this sample, this clonotype is medium-sized. The V and J genes are TRBV12-3 or TRBV12-4 and TRBJ1-1; the D is unclear. V was shortened by 7 bases and J by 6 bases, with 12 bases between the two germline ends. This CDR3 is 12 amino acids long. CDR3 in amino acids: CASMAQSPEAFF. CDR3 DNA: TGTGCCAGCATGGCGCAGTCCCCTGAAGCTTTCTTT.

In this sample, this clonotype is medium-sized. This chain uses TRBV12-3 or TRBV12-4 with TRBJ1-2; D not certain. This CDR3 has 13 amino acids. Trimming pared 3 bases from V and 1 base from J, leaving 6 bases between. CDR3 protein: CASSLIVNYGYTF. CDR3 coding DNA: TGTGCCAGCAGTTTGATAGTTAACTATGGCTACACCTTC.

This clonotype was seen at least ten times. V usage is TRBV19 and J usage is TRBJ1-2; weak D call: TRBD1 (6 bases). Trimming cost V 6 bases and J 1 base, with 15 bases left between them. Germline-derived CDR1 and CDR2 are LNHDA and SQIVND (reference sequence). CDR3 length: 15 residues. CDR3 DNA sequence: TGTGCCAGTAGGGTGACAGGCGGCTTTAACTATGGCTACACCTTC. Translation gives CASRVTGGFNYGYTF.

This clonotype occurred a few times. CDR3 DNA: TGTGCCAGCTCACCGCGGACTTCGTACCAAGAGACCCAGTACTTC. Its translation: CASSPRTSYQETQYF. V and J are TRBV18 and TRBJ2-5; a weak D match, TRBD2 (5 bases). Trimming left V 3 bases short and J 0 bases short, with 11 bases between. The CDR3 contains 15 residues. Germline CDR1 is KGHSH and CDR2 is LQKENI. Full variable domain (remainder filled in from reference TRBV18 and TRBJ2-5): NAGVMQNPRHLVRRRGQEARLRCSPMKGHSHVYWYRQLPEEGLKFMVYLQKENIIDESGMPKERFSAEFPKEGPSILRIQQVVRGDSAAYFCASSPRTSYQETQYFGPGTRLLVL.

This clonotype is labeled medium-sized (0.01 to 0.1%). CDR3 sequence reads: CASSTGTVNQPQHF. CDR3 nucleotides: TGTGCCAGCAGCACCGGGACAGTCAATCAGCCCCAGCATTTT. The chain couples TRBV6-2 or TRBV6-3 to TRBJ1-5; 7 bases agree with TRBD1. Unmatched junction bases numbered 5, after V lost 6 bases and J lost 3 bases. This CDR3 is built from 14 residues. Germline V CDR1 and CDR2: MNHEY, SVGEGT.

This clonotype came up a few times. The chain links TRBV4-3 to TRBJ1-1; weak D call: TRBD1 (5 bases). CDR3 size: 15 residues. Trimming left V 0 bases short and J 4 bases short, with 12 bases between. CDR1 is LGHNA, CDR2 YSLEER, per germline. The CDR3 DNA reads as TGCGCCAGCAGCCAAGATCTCGGGGCTGGCACTGAAGCTTTCTTT. This codes for CASSQDLGAGTEAFF.

This clonotype was detected many times. The chain links TRBV7-9 to TRBJ1-4; 9 nucleotides match TRBD1. CDR1 SEHNR and CDR2 FQNEAQ come from the germline V gene (reference sequence). CDR3 size: 16 residues. V dropped 3 bases and J dropped 5; count of bases not matched to a gene: 7. CDR3 sequence (DNA): TGTGCCAGCAGCTTCCCCCGGGACAGGGTGAATGAAAAACTGTTTTTT. As protein: CASSFPRDRVNEKLFF.

This clonotype has a count of ten or more. The chain has TRBV4-2 and TRBJ2-5; 8 nucleotides align to TRBD2. This CDR3 spans 16 amino acids. With 1 base clipped from V and 4 bases from J, the junction kept 8 bases outside the gene matches. Germline values: CDR1 LGHNA, CDR2 YNFKEQ. CDR3 loop: CASSQVTGGSSETQYF. The CDR3 DNA sequence: TGTGCCAGCAGCCAAGTCACGGGGGGGTCTTCAGAGACCCAGTACTTC.

This clonotype appeared many times. The gene calls are TRBV7-2 and TRBJ1-1; D remains unclear. Germline lookup yields CDR1 SGHTA and CDR2 FQGNSA. This CDR3 comprises 12 residues. Trimming took off 1 base at V and 6 bases at J, with 6 bases between the two ends. The CDR3 DNA follows: TGTGCCAGCAGCTTAGGGTTACCTGAAGCTTTCTTT. It encodes CASSLGLPEAFF.

This clonotype was seen at least ten times. The genes are TRBV4-3 and TRBJ2-7; D is perhaps TRBD2 (7 bases). Trimming removed 5 bases from V and 1 base from J, with 12 bases in between. The germline V gene encodes CDR1 LGHNA and CDR2 YSLEER. The CDR3 has 14 residues. CDR3 amino acids: CASSTGGQSYEQYF. The DNA for the CDR3 is TGCGCCAGCAGCACCGGGGGGCAATCCTACGAGCAGTACTTC.

This clonotype was observed at least ten times. The chain uses TRBV20-1 and TRBJ1-5; TRBD1 aligns across 9 bases. The CDR3 runs to 14 residues. Germline-derived CDR1 and CDR2 are DFQATT and SNEGSKA (reference sequence). The trim removed 6 bases at V and 5 bases at J, leaving 8 bases unmatched. This CDR3 is CSAIPGTGYQPQHF. Here the CDR3 DNA reads TGCAGTGCAATTCCCGGGACAGGGTATCAGCCCCAGCATTTT.

This clonotype occurred many times. V is TRBV18 and J is TRBJ2-3; D uncertain. V lost 0 bases and J 4 bases, leaving 14 bases between the germline ends. The CDR3 runs 16 residues. Germline lookup yields CDR1 KGHSH and CDR2 LQKENI. Written as DNA, the CDR3 is TGTGCCAGCTCACCACCGTCCTGGGTCCCTTCAGATACGCAGTATTTT. It yields the protein CASSPPSWVPSDTQYF. Drawing the rest from reference TRBV18 and TRBJ2-3, the complete variable domain is NAGVMQNPRHLVRRRGQEARLRCSPMKGHSHVYWYRQLPEEGLKFMVYLQKENIIDESGMPKERFSAEFPKEGPSILRIQQVVRGDSAAYFCASSPPSWVPSDTQYFGPGTRLTVL.